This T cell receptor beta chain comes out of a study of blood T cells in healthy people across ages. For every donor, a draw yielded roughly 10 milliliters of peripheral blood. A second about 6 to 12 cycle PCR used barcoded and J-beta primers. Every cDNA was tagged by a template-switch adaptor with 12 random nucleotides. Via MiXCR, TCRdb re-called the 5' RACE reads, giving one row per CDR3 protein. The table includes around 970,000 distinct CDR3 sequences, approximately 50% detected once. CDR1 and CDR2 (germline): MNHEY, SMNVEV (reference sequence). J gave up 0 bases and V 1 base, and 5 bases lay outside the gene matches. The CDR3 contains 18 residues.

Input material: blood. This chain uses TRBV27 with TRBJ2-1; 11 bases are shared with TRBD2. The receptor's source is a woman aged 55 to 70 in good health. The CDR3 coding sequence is TGTGCCAGCAGTTTATGGCTAGCGGGAGGAAGCTCCTACAATGAGCAGTTCTTC. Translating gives CASSLWLAGGSSYNEQFF.